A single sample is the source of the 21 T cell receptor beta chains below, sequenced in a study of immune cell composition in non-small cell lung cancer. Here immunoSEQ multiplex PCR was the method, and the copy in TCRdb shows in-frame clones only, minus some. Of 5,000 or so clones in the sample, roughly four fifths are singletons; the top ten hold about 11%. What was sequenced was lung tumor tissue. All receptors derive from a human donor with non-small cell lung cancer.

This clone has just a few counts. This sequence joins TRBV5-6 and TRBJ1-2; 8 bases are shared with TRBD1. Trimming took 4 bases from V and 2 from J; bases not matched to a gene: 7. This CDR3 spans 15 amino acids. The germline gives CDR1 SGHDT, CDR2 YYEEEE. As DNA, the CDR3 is TGTGCCAGCAGCGCGCGCGGACAGGGCAACTATGGCTACACCTTC. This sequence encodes CASSARGQGNYGYTF.

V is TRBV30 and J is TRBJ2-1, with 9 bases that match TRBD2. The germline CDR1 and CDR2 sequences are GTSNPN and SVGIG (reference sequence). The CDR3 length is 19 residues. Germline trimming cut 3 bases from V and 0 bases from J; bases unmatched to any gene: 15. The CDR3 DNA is TGTGCCTGGAGCGTAGCGGGAGTAATAGGTGGGGCCTCCTACAATGAGCAGTTCTTC. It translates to CAWSVAGVIGGASYNEQFF. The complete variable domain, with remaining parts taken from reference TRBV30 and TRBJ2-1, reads SQTIHQWPATLVQPVGSPLSLECTVEGTSNPNLYWYRQAAGRGLQLLFYSVGIGQISSEVPQNLSASRPQDRQFILSSKKLLLSDSGFYLCAWSVAGVIGGASYNEQFFGPGTRLTVL.

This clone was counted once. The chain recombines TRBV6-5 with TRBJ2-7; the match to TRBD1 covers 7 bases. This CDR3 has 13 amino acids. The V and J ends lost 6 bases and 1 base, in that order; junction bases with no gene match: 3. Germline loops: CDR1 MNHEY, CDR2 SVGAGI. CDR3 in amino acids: CASSLGQSYEQYF. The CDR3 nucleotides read TGTGCCAGCAGCCTGGGACAGTCCTACGAGCAGTACTTC.

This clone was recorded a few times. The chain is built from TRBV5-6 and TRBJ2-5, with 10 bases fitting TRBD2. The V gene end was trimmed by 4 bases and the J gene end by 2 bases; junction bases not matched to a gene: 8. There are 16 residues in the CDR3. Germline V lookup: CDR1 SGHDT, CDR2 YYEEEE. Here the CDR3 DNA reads TGTGCCAGCAGCCCCCGGGGGGGACTAGCGCAAGAGACCCAGTACTTC. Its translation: CASSPRGGLAQETQYF.

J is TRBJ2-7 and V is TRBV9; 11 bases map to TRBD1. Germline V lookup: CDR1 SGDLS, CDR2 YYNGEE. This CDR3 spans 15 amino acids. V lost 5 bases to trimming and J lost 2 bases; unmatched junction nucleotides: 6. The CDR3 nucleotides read TGTGCCAGCAGTCAAAGGACAGGGGGCCCCTACGAGCAGTACTTC. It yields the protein CASSQRTGGPYEQYF.

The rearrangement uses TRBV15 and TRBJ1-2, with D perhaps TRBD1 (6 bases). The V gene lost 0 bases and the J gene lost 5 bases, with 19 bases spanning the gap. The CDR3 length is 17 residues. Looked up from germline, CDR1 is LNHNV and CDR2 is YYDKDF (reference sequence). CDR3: CATSRDLGTHQWYGYTF. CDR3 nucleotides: TGTGCCACCAGCAGAGATTTGGGGACACATCAATGGTATGGCTACACCTTC. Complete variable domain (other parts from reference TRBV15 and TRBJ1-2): DAMVIQNPRYQVTQFGKPVTLSCSQTLNHNVMYWYQQKSSQAPKLLFHYYDKDFNNEADTPDNFQSRRPNTSFCFLDIRSPGLGDTAMYLCATSRDLGTHQWYGYTFGSGTRLTVV.

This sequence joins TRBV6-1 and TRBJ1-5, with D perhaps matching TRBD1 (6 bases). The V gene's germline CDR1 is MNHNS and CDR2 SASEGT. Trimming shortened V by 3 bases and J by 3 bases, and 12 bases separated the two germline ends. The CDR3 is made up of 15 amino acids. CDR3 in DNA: TGTGCCAGCAGTGAGTACGGACAGCTCAATCAGCCCCAGCATTTT. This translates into CASSEYGQLNQPQHF.

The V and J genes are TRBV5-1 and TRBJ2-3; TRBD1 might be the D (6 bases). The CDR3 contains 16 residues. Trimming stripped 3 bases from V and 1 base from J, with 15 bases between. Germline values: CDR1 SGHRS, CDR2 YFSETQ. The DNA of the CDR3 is TGCGCCAGCAGCTCGGCACAGGGAAGCGGCACAGATACGCAGTATTTT. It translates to CASSSAQGSGTDTQYF.

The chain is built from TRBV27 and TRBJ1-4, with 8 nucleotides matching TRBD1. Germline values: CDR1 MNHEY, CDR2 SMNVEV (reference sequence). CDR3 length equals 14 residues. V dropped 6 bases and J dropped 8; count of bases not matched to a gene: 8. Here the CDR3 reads CASRPGGGGEKLFF. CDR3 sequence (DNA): TGTGCCAGCAGACCAGGGGGCGGAGGGGAAAAACTGTTTTTT.

CDR3 DNA: TGTGCCAGCAGCTTAGGCGGGGAGGTTAGGTCCTACGAGCAGTACTTC. This translates into CASSLGGEVRSYEQYF. This sequence joins TRBV7-2 and TRBJ2-7, with D perhaps TRBD2 (6 bases). V lost 1 base and J lost 1, with 14 bases in between. The CDR3 contains 16 residues. Per germline, CDR1 SGHTA and CDR2 FQGNSA.

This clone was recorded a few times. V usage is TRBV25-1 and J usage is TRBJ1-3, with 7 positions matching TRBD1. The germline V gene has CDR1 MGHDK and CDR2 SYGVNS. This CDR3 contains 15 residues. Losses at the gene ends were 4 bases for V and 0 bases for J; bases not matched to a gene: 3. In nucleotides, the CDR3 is TGTGCCAGCAGTGGACCAGGGGGCTCTGGAAACACCATATATTTT. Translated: CASSGPGGSGNTIYF.

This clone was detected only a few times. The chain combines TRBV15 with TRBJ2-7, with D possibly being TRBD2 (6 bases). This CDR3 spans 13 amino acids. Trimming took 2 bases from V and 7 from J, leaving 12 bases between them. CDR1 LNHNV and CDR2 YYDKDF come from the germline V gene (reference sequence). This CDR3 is CATSRFGGEEQYF. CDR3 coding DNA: TGTGCCACCAGCAGATTCGGAGGGGAAGAGCAGTACTTC.

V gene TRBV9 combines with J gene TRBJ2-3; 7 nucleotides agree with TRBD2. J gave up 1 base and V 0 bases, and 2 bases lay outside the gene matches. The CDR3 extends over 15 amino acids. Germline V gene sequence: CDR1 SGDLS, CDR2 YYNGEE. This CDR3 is CASSVGGGGTDTQYF. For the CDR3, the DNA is TGTGCCAGCAGCGTAGGGGGGGGAGGCACAGATACGCAGTATTTT.

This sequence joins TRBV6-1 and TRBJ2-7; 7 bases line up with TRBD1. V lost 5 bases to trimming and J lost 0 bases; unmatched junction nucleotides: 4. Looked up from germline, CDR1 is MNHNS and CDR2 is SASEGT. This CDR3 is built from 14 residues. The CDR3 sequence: CASSPGQYSYEQYF. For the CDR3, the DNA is TGTGCCAGCAGTCCGGGACAGTACTCCTACGAGCAGTACTTC.

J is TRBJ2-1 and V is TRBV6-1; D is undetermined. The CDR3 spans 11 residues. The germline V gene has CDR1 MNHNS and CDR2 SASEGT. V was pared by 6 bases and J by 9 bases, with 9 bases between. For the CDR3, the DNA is TGTGCCAGCAGGGGCCTCAGTGAGCAGTTCTTC. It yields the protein CASRGLSEQFF.

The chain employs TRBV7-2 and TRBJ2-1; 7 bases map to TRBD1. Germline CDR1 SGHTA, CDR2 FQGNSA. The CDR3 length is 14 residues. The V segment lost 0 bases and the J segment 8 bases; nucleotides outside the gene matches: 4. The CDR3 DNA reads TGTGCCAGCAGCTTAGCACAGGGGTGGTATGAGCAGTTCTTC. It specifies CASSLAQGWYEQFF.

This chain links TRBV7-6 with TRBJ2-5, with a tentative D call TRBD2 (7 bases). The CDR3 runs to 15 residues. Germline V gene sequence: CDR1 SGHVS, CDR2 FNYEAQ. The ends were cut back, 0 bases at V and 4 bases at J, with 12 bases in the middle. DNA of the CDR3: TGTGCCAGCAGCTTAGCAGGGGGGGAAGGAGAGACCCAGTACTTC. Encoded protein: CASSLAGGEGETQYF.

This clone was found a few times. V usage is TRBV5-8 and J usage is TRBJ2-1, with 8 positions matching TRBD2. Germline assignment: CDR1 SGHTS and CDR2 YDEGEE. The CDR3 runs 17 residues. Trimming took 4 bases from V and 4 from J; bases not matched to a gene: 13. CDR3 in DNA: TGTGCCAGCAGCCCAAAAGCGGGGGACCCCCGTTACAATGAGCAGTTCTTC. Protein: CASSPKAGDPRYNEQFF.

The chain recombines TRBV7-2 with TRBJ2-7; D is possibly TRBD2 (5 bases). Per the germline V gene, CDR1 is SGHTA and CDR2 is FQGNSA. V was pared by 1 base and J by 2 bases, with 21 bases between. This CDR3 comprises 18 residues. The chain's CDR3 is CASSLGGLGRDRTYEQYF. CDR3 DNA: TGTGCCAGCAGCTTAGGGGGTTTAGGGAGAGATCGGACCTACGAGCAGTACTTC.

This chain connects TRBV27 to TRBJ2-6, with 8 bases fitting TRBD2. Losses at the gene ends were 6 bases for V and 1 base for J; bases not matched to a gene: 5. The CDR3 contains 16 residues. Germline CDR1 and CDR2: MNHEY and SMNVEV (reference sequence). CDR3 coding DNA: TGTGCCAGCAGCATCGGGGGGGGATCTGGGGCCAACGTCCTGACTTTC. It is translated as CASSIGGGSGANVLTF.

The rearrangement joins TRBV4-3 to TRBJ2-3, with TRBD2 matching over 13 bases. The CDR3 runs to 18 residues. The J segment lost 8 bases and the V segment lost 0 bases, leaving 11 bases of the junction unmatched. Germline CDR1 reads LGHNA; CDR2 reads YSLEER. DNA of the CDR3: TGCGCCAGCAGCCAAGAAACCCCACTAGCGGGGGGGTTTCGTACGCAGTATTTT. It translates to CASSQETPLAGGFRTQYF.